This TCR beta chain appears in the sequencing data of a study of CD8+CD57+ T cells in acquired aplastic anemia. Study background: The DNA of sorted CD4+ and CD8+ cells averaged approximately 3.3 ug. General study findings and limits: Patients and controls were found to share twenty-nine CD8+ CDR3 sequences. No significant difference in CD8+ Simpson's diversity was found between patients and controls.

This clonotype was seen only a few times. No antigen is known for it. A single base separates this from a much larger clone, so it may be a read error. Selection for sequencing was limited to patients who had shown CD8+CD57+ cell expansion by flow cytometry. Therapy had not been given to patients before blood sampling. CDR3 and TCR beta VDJ profiling relied on a genomic DNA template. TCRdb recomputed calls from the reads with MiXCR, one row per CDR3 protein. The sample lists about 150,000 distinct CDR3 sequences, 40% to 50% seen once, with roughly 30% in the top ten. The CDR3 is 16 residues long. Germline CDR1 SGHAT, CDR2 FQDESV (reference sequence).

The chain is built from TRBV11-1 and TRBJ1-1; TRBD1 aligns across 7 bases. The TCR was taken from a human donor with aplastic anemia. Material: sorted CD4+, CD8+, or CD8+CD57+ T cells (not recorded which) from PBMCs. CDR3 nucleotide sequence: TGTGCCGGCAGCGAACCGGGACAGCTAATGAACACTGAAGCTTTCTTT. Protein: CAGSEPGQLMNTEAFF.